This T cell receptor beta chain was identified during a study of blood T cells in healthy people across ages (dated by TCRdb to about 2015). For the study in its entirety: In model experiments, template switching captured about one uniquely barcoded TCR beta cDNA molecule for every two T cells. Donors were grouped into four age groups: young (average approximately 15 years), middle-aged (over 35), aged (around 60) and long-lived (around 82). Donors of different ages were randomly distributed across sequencing lanes to avoid experimental bias. For two donors (one aged 18 to 29 and one aged 80 or older), the study analyzed two additional independent replicas of 1 million unique cDNA reads from the same blood draw. To track age-related changes in TCR beta repertoire diversity, the study relied on deep sequencing normalized with unique cDNA molecular identifiers.

Libraries were prepared through 5' RACE. Instrument used: Illumina HiSeq 2500. The second PCR ran for about 6 to 12 cycles and used a J-beta primer mix along with a sample-barcoded 5' primer. A template-switch 5' adaptor carrying 12 random nucleotides introduced a unique molecular identifier onto each TCR beta cDNA molecule. Each sample yielded at least 3 million CDR3-containing paired-end reads. First-strand cDNA synthesis was performed from all RNA using the Mint cDNA synthesis kit, with priming by a TRBC-specific oligonucleotide. All cDNA was treated with uracil-DNA glycosylase and then went through a first 18-cycle PCR with the universal primers M1SS and BC2_uni_R. Per the source publication's procedure: For normalization, 1 million high-quality reads, each with a distinct molecular identifier, were randomly selected from each sample. Reads sharing molecular identifiers were discarded rather than binned into consensus sequences. MiTCR, set to a Q25 quality threshold and the strictest error-elimination algorithm, was used for CDR3 identification, clonotype clustering and error correction. Lower-bound total TCR beta diversity was estimated with a nonparametric unseen species model using Euler transformation. The public reads were run again by TCRdb, first through fastp at Q25 and then through MiXCR, and only productive beta chains were kept. All rows with the same CDR3 protein become a single entry with the most common DNA and genes. TCRdb assigned the V and J calls; the authors' analysis was not used. Counted in this sample were approximately 820,000 distinct CDR3 sequences; under 55% of them appeared once. The top ten clones comprise roughly a fifth of the sample.

This clonotype was counted only a few times. It lacks a known antigen. No much larger clone is present one base from it, and per-base qualities are unavailable. The donors were 40 or so Caucasian individuals from Russia, aged 6 to 90 years, who were systemically healthy. Approximately 9.7 milliliters of peripheral blood were drawn from each donor into EDTA-treated Vacutainer tubes. Ficoll-Paque density-gradient centrifugation was used to isolate PBMCs, with at least 7 million per sample. Total RNA, at least 6 micrograms per sample, was extracted from PBMCs with Trizol reagent. Naive CD45RAhigh/CD27high T cell percentages were measured by flow cytometry on a PBMC aliquot from every donor. General conclusions and limits of the study: The long-lived group showed more naive CD4+ T cells, fewer expanded clones and increased TCR diversity than the aged group, suggesting age selection. Estimates of total diversity based on one million sequenced T cells were considered lower bounds and underestimates. As age increased, observed TCR beta diversity per million T cells dropped in a roughly linear way, and a significant reduction was already evident by age about 36. Observed TCR beta diversity correlated strongly with the percentage of naive T cells measured by flow cytometry. Conclusive comparison of naive and antigen-experienced compartments was prevented by the profiling of bulk unsorted PBMCs. Because donor CMV infection status was unknown, age-related changes in expanded clonotypes were potentially confounded.

What was sequenced was blood. The TCR was taken from a man in his 60s in good health.

The nucleotides read TGCGCCAGCAGCCAAGATAGCAACTCTGGAAACACCATATATTTT. Its product reads: CASSQDSNSGNTIYF. The sequence joins TRBV4-1 to TRBJ1-3; no D segment can be confidently identified. From the cysteine up to the phenylalanine, the CDR3 has a length of 15 residues. Only the CDR3 region is kept as DNA, spanning 45 bases read in frame from base 1. From a lookup of the germline V gene, CDR1 and CDR2 are MGHRA and YSYEKL. Relative to germline, V is 0 bases shorter and J is 0 bases shorter, with 6 bases between their ends.